This TCR beta chain is from a study of T cells in Graves' hyperthyroidism and ophthalmopathy. TCR beta CDR3 regions were amplified from RNA. RT-PCR in the first round (using the HTBI primer set) targeted the TCR CDR3. In TCRdb, the multiplex PCR reads were re-called with MiXCR into one record per CDR3 protein. Of roughly 240,000 distinct CDR3 sequences in the sample, around 24% were seen once. Patients were excluded because of uncontrolled infection, other autoimmune disease, pregnancy or lactation. This clonotype has ten or more counts. Antigen unknown. Points from the study as a whole: A model of 13 V-J pairs discriminated ophthalmopathy from stable hyperthyroidism. Most clonotypes expanded in thyroid above 0.001 were likewise present in blood.

The germline V gene has CDR1 SGHRS and CDR2 YFSETQ. The CDR3 spans 15 residues. V shed 1 base and J shed 4 bases, with 12 bases lying between them. The sequence came from a woman between 35 and 50 years old with Graves' ophthalmopathy. V is TRBV5-1 and J is TRBJ1-3, with D unclear. Sequencing used blood. This CDR3 reads CASSLMGIAGNTIYF. In DNA form, the CDR3 reads TGCGCCAGCAGCTTGATGGGAATAGCGGGAAACACCATATATTTT.